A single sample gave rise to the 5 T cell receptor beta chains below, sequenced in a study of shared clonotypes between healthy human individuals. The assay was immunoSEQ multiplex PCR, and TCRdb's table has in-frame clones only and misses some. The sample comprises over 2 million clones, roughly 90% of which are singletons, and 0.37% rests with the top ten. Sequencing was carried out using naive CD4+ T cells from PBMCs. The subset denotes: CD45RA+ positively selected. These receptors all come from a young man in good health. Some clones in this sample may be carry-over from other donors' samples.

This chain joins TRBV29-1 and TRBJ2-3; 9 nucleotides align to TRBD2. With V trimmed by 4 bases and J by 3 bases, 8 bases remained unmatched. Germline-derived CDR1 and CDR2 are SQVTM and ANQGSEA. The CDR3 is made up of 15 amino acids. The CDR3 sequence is CSVASSGKETDTQYF. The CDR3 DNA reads TGCAGCGTTGCTTCTAGCGGGAAAGAAACAGATACGCAGTATTTT.

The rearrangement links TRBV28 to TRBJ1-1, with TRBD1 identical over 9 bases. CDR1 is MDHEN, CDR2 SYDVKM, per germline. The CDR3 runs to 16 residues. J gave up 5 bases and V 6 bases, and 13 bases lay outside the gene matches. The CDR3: CASRGTGKGVSTEAFF. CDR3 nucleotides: TGTGCCAGCAGAGGGACAGGGAAAGGTGTAAGTACTGAAGCTTTCTTT.

The CDR3 protein is CASRPGQGNEKLFF. CDR3 coding DNA: TGTGCCAGCCGACCGGGACAGGGGAATGAAAAACTGTTTTTT. The chain carries TRBV6-5 and TRBJ1-4; 10 bases are a match to TRBD1. Germline assignment: CDR1 MNHEY and CDR2 SVGAGI. This CDR3 contains 14 residues. The V gene end was trimmed by 8 bases and the J gene end by 5 bases; junction bases not matched to a gene: 5.

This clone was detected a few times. The CDR3: CASSATGAAQPQHF. For the CDR3, the DNA is TGTGCCAGTAGTGCCACAGGGGCTGCTCAGCCCCAGCATTTT. This chain links TRBV19 with TRBJ1-5, with TRBD1 matching over 7 bases. Losses at the gene ends were 5 bases for V and 6 bases for J; bases not matched to a gene: 7. The germline CDR1 and CDR2 sequences are LNHDA and SQIVND (reference sequence). The CDR3 runs to 14 residues.

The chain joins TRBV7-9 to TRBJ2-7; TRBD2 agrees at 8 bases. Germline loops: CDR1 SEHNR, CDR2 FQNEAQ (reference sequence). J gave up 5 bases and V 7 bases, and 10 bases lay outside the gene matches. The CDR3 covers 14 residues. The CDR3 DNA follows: TGTGCCAGCACGCCCGCGGGACTAGGCCACGAGCAGTACTTC. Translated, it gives CASTPAGLGHEQYF.